This is a list of T cell receptor beta chains from one sample in a study of post-analysis software for immune sequencing data. TCRdb used MiXCR to reprocess the PCR reads, holding one entry per CDR3 protein. The table has hundreds of thousands of distinct CDR3 sequences, 30% seen once. Sequenced: blood. Receptor source: a girl aged 5-17 years with multiple sclerosis. CDR3s include the opening cysteine and the closing phenylalanine or tryptophan. Each record gives: J gene, clone size, V gene, D gene, CDR3 DNA, CDR3 protein. The D gene is left open where the match is weak. The size field is filled for only some rows; it gives once, few, many or a size class.

TRBJ2-3,-,TRBV7-9,TRBD2,TGTGCCAGCAGCTTAGGGGCGGGAGTGACAGATACGCAGTATTTT,CASSLGAGVTDTQYF
TRBJ2-1,-,TRBV18,-,TGTGCCAGCTCACCGGTATCGTCCGGTTACAATGAGCAGTTCTTC,CASSPVSSGYNEQFF
TRBJ1-2,few,TRBV4-1,-,TGCGCCAGCAGCCCACGCGGTTTTGGCTACACCTTC,CASSPRGFGYTF
TRBJ2-5,-,TRBV20-1,-,TGCAGTGCTAGAAAGGGGGAACGGTTTTTGGAGGCCCAGTACTTC,CSARKGERFLEAQYF
TRBJ2-7,few,TRBV20-1,TRBD2,TGCAGTGCTAGTGAACTAGCGACGTACGAGCAGTACTTC,CSASELATYEQYF
TRBJ2-1,-,TRBV7-9,TRBD2,TGTGCCAGCAGTCCTAGTTGGGGGACTAGCGAGTTCTTC,CASSPSWGTSEFF
TRBJ2-5,few,TRBV7-7,-,TGTGCTAGCAGCTTAGGGCTTTTACAACCCGGGCGGTACTTC,CASSLGLLQPGRYF
TRBJ2-7,-,TRBV7-9,-,TGTGCCAGCGCGGGACTTCGAACCTACGAGCAGTACTTC,CASAGLRTYEQYF
TRBJ1-1,-,TRBV19,TRBD1,TGTGCCAGTCTTTCCTCGACAGGGATGATTGTGAACACTGAAGCTTTCTTT,CASLSSTGMIVNTEAFF
TRBJ2-3,few,TRBV7-9,-,TGTGCCAGCAGCTTATTTCGGGGGACAGCAACTAGCACAGATACGCAGTATTTT,CASSLFRGTATSTDTQYF
TRBJ2-3,-,TRBV27,TRBD2,TGTGCCAGCAGCCCCCAACTAGCGGGGGGGCCGGGAGATACGCAGTATTTT,CASSPQLAGGPGDTQYF
TRBJ2-1,-,TRBV20-1,TRBD2,TGCAGTGCTTACTTAAGGGACTACCGGTACAATGAGCAGTTCTTC,CSAYLRDYRYNEQFF
TRBJ2-1,few,TRBV5-1,-,TGCGCCAGCAGCGGCTGGGACTGGAAGACCAATGAGCAGTTCTTC,CASSGWDWKTNEQFF
TRBJ1-2,few,TRBV5-1,-,TGCGCCAGCAGCGAGGGAGTGGGCTATGGCTACACCTTC,CASSEGVGYGYTF
TRBJ2-2,few,TRBV29-1,-,TGCAGCGCTGACCGGGGGACTGCCGGGGAGCTGTTTTTT,CSADRGTAGELFF
TRBJ2-3,few,TRBV7-9,-,TGTGCCAGCAGCTTGAGATTCGGTACATTGGCGAATACGCAGTATTTT,CASSLRFGTLANTQYF
TRBJ1-1,-,TRBV9,TRBD1,TGTGCCAGCAGCCTGGGGGACAGGGGATCCGCTGAAGCTTTCTTT,CASSLGDRGSAEAFF
TRBJ2-7,few,TRBV12-3/TRBV12-4,-,TGTGCCAGCAGTTTATTGAGGGGGGGCTCCTACGAGCAGTACTTC,CASSLLRGGSYEQYF
TRBJ2-5,-,TRBV7-2,TRBD2,TGTGCCAGCAGCTTAGGCGGCGCGGGGGCCCAGTACTTC,CASSLGGAGAQYF
TRBJ1-2,-,TRBV9,-,TGTGCCAGCAGCGTAGCTCGAGCAGGCGACGGCTACACCTTC,CASSVARAGDGYTF
TRBJ2-7,-,TRBV5-6,-,TGTGCCAGCAGCTTGGCCGGGGCAGTATTCAATGAGCAGTACTTC,CASSLAGAVFNEQYF
TRBJ1-5,-,TRBV28,TRBD1,TGTGCCAGCAGTTTAAGACAGGGGGCAGGTAATCAGCCCCAGCATTTT,CASSLRQGAGNQPQHF
TRBJ2-7,many,TRBV10-3,TRBD1,TGTGCCAGCGCGTCCGGGACAGGGGGCGCCTACGAGCAGTACTTC,CASASGTGGAYEQYF
TRBJ2-7,-,TRBV7-4,TRBD1,TGTGCCAGCAGCTTAGTAGTACGGGACAGAGACGAGCAGTACTTC,CASSLVVRDRDEQYF
TRBJ1-2,-,TRBV7-2,TRBD1,TGTGCCAGCAGCCCAAGGACAGGGGTGAACTATGGCTACACCTTC,CASSPRTGVNYGYTF
TRBJ2-5,-,TRBV6-5,-,TGTGCCAGCAGTTACGGGATAACAGGCCAAGAGACCCAGTACTTC,CASSYGITGQETQYF
TRBJ2-3,-,TRBV12-3/TRBV12-4,-,TGTGCCAGCAGTTTATTTCCAGGGACGGGCACAGATACGCAGTATTTT,CASSLFPGTGTDTQYF
TRBJ2-3,few,TRBV27,-,TGTGCCAGCAGTTTATACCCCCGAGATACGCAGTATTTT,CASSLYPRDTQYF
TRBJ2-7,-,TRBV28,-,TGTGCCAGCAGTTTAAGAGCCGCCCGGTACGAGCAGTACTTC,CASSLRAARYEQYF
TRBJ2-7,-,TRBV4-3,-,TGCGCCAGCAGCCCTAACACAGGTAGCTACGAGCAGTACTTC,CASSPNTGSYEQYF
TRBJ1-4,-,TRBV20-1,-,TGCAGCGCCCCTTCGAGTGCAACTAATGAAAAACTGTTTTTT,CSAPSSATNEKLFF
TRBJ2-5,many,TRBV29-1,-,TGCAGCGTTGAGCTGGGTGTGGGAGAGACCCAGTACTTC,CSVELGVGETQYF
TRBJ2-1,once,TRBV4-3,TRBD2,TGCGCCAGCAGCCAAGTGGGCGGGAGGGTCGAAAATGAGCAGTTCTTC,CASSQVGGRVENEQFF
TRBJ2-1,-,TRBV20-1,TRBD2,TGCAGCACCCCAACTCAACTAGCGGCGGAGCAGTTCTTC,CSTPTQLAAEQFF
TRBJ2-1,-,TRBV18,TRBD2,TGTGCCAGCTCCACCTTGGGACTAGCGGGAGTGGGTGAGCAGTTCTTC,CASSTLGLAGVGEQFF
TRBJ2-3,few,TRBV11-2,TRBD2,TGTGCCAGCAGCTTCTACGGGAGGAAGGCGGATACGCAGTATTTT,CASSFYGRKADTQYF
TRBJ1-2,-,TRBV28,-,TGTGCCAGCTACCGTGGGGGTCAGGGTGGCTACACCTTC,CASYRGGQGGYTF
TRBJ2-7,few,TRBV6-5,-,TGTGCCAGCACTCCCGGAAGTTCGGGCGCACGCGAGCAGTACTTC,CASTPGSSGAREQYF
TRBJ2-5,-,TRBV21-1,-,TGTGCCAGCCCCCTCGGGGAGAGAGTCCAAGAGACCCAGTACTTC,CASPLGERVQETQYF
TRBJ2-7,-,TRBV28,-,TGTGCCAGCAGTATTAGGGCGTGCCTCTACGAGCAGTACTTC,CASSIRACLYEQYF
TRBJ2-7,-,TRBV6-5,-,TGTGCCAGCAAACGGGGCGGTAGCTCCTACGAGCAGTACTTC,CASKRGGSSYEQYF
TRBJ2-4,-,TRBV7-9,-,TGTGCCAGCAGCTTAACTACTCCAGGGGGGGACATTCAGTACTTC,CASSLTTPGGDIQYF